These 7 T cell receptor beta chains were sequenced from one sample in a study of blood T cell repertoires in COVID-19. Repertoires were generated with immunoSEQ multiplex PCR, while TCRdb's copy carries only in-frame clones and drops some. The sample yields about 180,000 clones, about 88% seen once. Sequenced material: peripheral blood. These receptors all come from a man aged 18 to 35 who had recovered from COVID-19.

This clone was seen just once. This chain uses TRBV14 with TRBJ2-5; tentatively, D is TRBD2 (5 bases). The CDR3 runs to 14 residues. Germline V CDR1 and CDR2: SGHDN, FVKESK. The ends were cut back, 1 base at V and 1 base at J, with 7 bases in the middle. CDR3 DNA sequence: TGTGCCAGCAGCCAAGGACTAATCCAAGAGACCCAGTACTTC. Translated, it gives CASSQGLIQETQYF. The complete variable domain, with remaining parts taken from reference TRBV14 and TRBJ2-5, reads EAGVTQFPSHSVIEKGQTVTLRCDPISGHDNLYWYRRVMGKEIKFLLHFVKESKQDESGMPNNRFLAERTGGTYSTLKVQPAELEDSGVYFCASSQGLIQETQYFGPGTRLLVL.

The chain employs TRBV5-6 and TRBJ1-6; no reliable D call. V was cut by 4 bases and J by 9 bases, with 17 bases left in between. CDR1 is SGHDT and CDR2 is YYEEEE in the germline V gene. The CDR3 is 15 residues long. The CDR3 nucleotides read TGTGCCAGCAGCCGCCGGACGGAGAGGGCTTCACCCCTCCACTTT. Its protein product is CASSRRTERASPLHF.

This clone was picked up one time. The rearrangement joins TRBV6-1 to TRBJ2-7, with 9 positions matching TRBD1. The germline CDR1 and CDR2 sequences are MNHNS and SASEGT. Germline trimming cut 2 bases from V and 12 bases from J; bases unmatched to any gene: 8. The CDR3 runs 13 residues. The DNA for the CDR3 is TGTGCCAGCAGTGAACCCTGGAAGACAGGGGGGTACTTC. Its protein is CASSEPWKTGGYF.

In regard to this clone: Distinct nucleotide sequences in the sample also encode this CDR3. V and J are TRBV19 and TRBJ1-6, with a possible D match to TRBD1 (6 bases). The CDR3 sequence is 15 residues long. Germline V CDR1 and CDR2: LNHDA, SQIVND (reference sequence). Between the trimmed V and J ends, which lost 3 bases and 9 bases, there was a span of 15 bases. CDR3 region: CASSMGRGRSSPLHF. The CDR3, as DNA: TGTGCCAGTAGTATGGGGCGGGGGCGGAGTTCACCCCTCCACTTT.

J is TRBJ2-6 and V is TRBV5-4; TRBD1 aligns across 7 bases. Germline values: CDR1 SGHNT, CDR2 YYREEE (reference sequence). The CDR3 covers 17 residues. V was pared by 4 bases and J by 1 base, with 8 bases of the junction left unmatched. The CDR3 spells CASSVGTVLSGANVLTF. For the CDR3, the DNA is TGTGCCAGCAGCGTCGGGACAGTCCTTTCTGGGGCCAACGTCCTGACTTTC.

CDR3 in DNA: TGCGCCAGCAGCCCGTCTGCCGGGACAGTTGAGCAGTACTTC. The encoded protein is CASSPSAGTVEQYF. The chain employs TRBV5-1 and TRBJ2-7; TRBD1 aligns across 7 bases. This CDR3 is 14 amino acids long. V gave up 4 bases and J gave up 7 bases; unmatched junction bases: 11. Germline assignment: CDR1 SGHRS and CDR2 YFSETQ.

The CDR3: CASSPDLTHNEQFF. In DNA, the CDR3 is TGTGCCAGCAGTCCGGACTTAACGCACAATGAGCAGTTCTTC. The V gene is TRBV9, the J gene TRBJ2-1; D might be TRBD2 (5 bases). Germline CDR1 and CDR2: SGDLS and YYNGEE. The V gene lost 5 bases and the J gene lost 5 bases, with 14 bases spanning the gap. There are 14 residues in the CDR3.